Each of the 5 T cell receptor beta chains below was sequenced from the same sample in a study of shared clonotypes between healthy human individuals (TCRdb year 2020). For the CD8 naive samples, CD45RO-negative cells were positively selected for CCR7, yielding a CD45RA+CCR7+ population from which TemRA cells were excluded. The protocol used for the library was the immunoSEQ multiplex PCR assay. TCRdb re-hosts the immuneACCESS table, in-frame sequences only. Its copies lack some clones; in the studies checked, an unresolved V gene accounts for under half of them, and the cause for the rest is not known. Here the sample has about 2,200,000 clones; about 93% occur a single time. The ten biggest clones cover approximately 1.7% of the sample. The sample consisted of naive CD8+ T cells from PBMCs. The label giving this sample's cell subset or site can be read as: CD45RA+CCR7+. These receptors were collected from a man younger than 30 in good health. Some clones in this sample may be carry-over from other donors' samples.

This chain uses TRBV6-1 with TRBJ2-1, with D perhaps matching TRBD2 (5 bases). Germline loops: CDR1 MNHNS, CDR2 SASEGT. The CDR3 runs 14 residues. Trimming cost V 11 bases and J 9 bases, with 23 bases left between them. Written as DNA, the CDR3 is TGTGCCGAGGGAACGGGCCCAAGGGAGAGTGAGCAGTTCTTC. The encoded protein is CAEGTGPRESEQFF.

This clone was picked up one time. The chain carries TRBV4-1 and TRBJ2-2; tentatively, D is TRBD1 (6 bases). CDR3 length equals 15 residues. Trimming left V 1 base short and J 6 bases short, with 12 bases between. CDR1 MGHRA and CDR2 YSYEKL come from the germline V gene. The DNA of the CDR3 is TGCGCCAGCAGCCAAGCAACAGGGTCTGCCGGGGAGCTGTTTTTT. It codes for CASSQATGSAGELFF.

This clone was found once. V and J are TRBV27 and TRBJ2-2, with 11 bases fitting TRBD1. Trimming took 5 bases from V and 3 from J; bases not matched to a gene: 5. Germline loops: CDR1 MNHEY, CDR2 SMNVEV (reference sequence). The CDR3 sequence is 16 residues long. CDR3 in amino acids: CASSVGTGGYTGELFF. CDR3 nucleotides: TGTGCCAGCAGTGTTGGGACAGGGGGTTACACCGGGGAGCTGTTTTTT.

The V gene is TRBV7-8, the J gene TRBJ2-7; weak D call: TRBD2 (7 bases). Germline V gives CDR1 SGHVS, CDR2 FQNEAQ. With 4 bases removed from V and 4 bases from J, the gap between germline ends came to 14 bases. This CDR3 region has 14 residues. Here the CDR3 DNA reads TGTGCCAGCAGCTCCGGGGGGCGGGAATACGAGCAGTACTTC. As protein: CASSSGGREYEQYF.

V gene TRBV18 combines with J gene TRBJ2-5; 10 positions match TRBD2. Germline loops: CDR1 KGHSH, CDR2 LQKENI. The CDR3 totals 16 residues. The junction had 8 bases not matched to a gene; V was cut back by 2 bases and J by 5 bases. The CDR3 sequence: CASSPGLAGVAETQYF. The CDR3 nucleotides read TGTGCCAGCTCACCAGGGCTAGCGGGAGTAGCCGAGACCCAGTACTTC.